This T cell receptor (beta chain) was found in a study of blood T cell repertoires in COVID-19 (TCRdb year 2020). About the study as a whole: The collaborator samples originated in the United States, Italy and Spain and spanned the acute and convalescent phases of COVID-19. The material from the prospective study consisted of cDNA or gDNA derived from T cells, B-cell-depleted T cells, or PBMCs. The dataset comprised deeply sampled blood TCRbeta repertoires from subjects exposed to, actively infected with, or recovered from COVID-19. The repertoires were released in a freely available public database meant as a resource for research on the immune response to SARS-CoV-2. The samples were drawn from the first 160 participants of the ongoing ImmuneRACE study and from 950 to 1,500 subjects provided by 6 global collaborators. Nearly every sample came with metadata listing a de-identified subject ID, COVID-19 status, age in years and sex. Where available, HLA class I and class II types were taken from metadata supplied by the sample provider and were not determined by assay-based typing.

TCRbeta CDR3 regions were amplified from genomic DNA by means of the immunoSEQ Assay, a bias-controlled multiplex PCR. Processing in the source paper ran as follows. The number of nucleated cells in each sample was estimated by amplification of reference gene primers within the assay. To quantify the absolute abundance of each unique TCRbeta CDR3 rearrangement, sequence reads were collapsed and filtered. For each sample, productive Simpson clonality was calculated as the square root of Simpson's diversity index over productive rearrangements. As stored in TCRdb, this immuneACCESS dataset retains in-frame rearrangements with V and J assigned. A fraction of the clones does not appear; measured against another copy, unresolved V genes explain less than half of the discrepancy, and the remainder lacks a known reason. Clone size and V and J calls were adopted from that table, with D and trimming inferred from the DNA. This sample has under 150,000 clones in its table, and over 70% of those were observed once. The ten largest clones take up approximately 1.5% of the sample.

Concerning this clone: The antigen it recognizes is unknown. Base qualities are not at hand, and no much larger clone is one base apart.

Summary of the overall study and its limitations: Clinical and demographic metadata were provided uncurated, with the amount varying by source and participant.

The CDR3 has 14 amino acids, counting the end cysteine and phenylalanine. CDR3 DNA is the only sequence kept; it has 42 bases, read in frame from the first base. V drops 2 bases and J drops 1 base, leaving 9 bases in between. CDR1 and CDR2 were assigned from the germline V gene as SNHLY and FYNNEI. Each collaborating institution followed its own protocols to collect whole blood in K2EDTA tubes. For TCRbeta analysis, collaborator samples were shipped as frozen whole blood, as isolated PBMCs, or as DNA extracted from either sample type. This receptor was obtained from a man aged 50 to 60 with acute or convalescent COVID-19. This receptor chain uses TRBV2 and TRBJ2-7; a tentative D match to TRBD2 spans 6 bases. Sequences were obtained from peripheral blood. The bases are TGTGCCAGCAGTGAATGGCGGGGTTCCTACGAGCAGTACTTC. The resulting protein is CASSEWRGSYEQYF.